This is a list of T cell receptor beta chains from one sample in a study of T cells after yellow fever vaccination. One entry per CDR3 protein results from TCRdb running MiXCR on the 5' RACE reads. This table holds approximately 170,000 distinct CDR3 sequences, 11% found once. Sequences were derived from CD8+ T cells sorted from PBMCs, sampled 15 days after the yellow fever booster vaccination. These receptors all come from a man aged 18 to 30 who received the YFV17D yellow fever vaccine. Each CDR3 is given without its conserved first and last residue. The D gene is left open where the match is weak. The listing skips clone size in some rows; elsewhere it reads once, few, many or a size class.

V: TRBV2; D: TRBD1; size: -; CDR3: ASSEGTGLKNTEAF
V: TRBV6-1; D: -; size: -; CDR3: ASSEAFGGYEQY
V: TRBV20-1; D: -; size: few; CDR3: SALDAALWDTEAF
V: TRBV4-2; D: -; size: many; CDR3: ASSQDLFSPGSTLNTEAF
V: TRBV15; D: -; size: many; CDR3: ATSRDRDTYNEQF
V: TRBV4-1; D: -; size: many; CDR3: ASSRYSNQPQH
V: TRBV5-6; D: -; size: few; CDR3: ASSPDSARSNTEAF
V: TRBV7-9; D: TRBD1; size: -; CDR3: ASSLGQGEVADTQY
V: TRBV2; D: -; size: few; CDR3: AIRDVQTGELF
V: TRBV6-5; D: -; size: -; CDR3: ASSYSGEWSTEAF
V: TRBV6-4; D: TRBD2; size: many; CDR3: ASSRLAGGRDTDTQY
V: TRBV5-6; D: TRBD1; size: -; CDR3: ASSADRGQYYGYT
V: TRBV6-2/TRBV6-3; D: TRBD1; size: few; CDR3: ASSYRDRGRPGANVLT
V: TRBV6-2/TRBV6-3; D: TRBD1; size: many; CDR3: ASSRDRAFHEQY
V: TRBV29-1; D: -; size: many; CDR3: SVDVAGELF
V: TRBV20-1; D: TRBD1; size: -; CDR3: SARVSGQGREQF
V: TRBV7-9; D: -; size: -; CDR3: ASSSSQGRRGNQPQH
V: TRBV20-1; D: TRBD1; size: -; CDR3: SARVPGQGREQF
V: TRBV6-2/TRBV6-3; D: TRBD2; size: -; CDR3: ASRRRGLAYNEQF
V: TRBV25-1; D: -; size: -; CDR3: ASSVGANVLT